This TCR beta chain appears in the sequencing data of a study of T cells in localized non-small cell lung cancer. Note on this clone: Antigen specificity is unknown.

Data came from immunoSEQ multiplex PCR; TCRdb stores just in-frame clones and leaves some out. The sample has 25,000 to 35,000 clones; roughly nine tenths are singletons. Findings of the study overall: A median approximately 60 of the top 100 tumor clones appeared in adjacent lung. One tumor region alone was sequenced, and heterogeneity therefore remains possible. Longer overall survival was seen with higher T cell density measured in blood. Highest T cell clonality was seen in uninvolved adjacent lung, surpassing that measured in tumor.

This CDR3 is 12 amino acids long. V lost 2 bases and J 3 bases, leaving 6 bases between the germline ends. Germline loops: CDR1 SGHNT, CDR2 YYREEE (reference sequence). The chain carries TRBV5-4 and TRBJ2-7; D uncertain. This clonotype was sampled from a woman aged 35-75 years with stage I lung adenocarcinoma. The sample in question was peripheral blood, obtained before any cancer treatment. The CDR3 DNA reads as TGTGCCAGCAGCTTTATGGGCTACGAGCAGTACTTC. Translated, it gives CASSFMGYEQYF.